What follows is one TCR beta chain and its context. Its antigen is not known. The data were taken from a study of T cell responses to AZD1222 COVID-19 vaccine. Overall study findings and caveats: Clonal diversity may have been underestimated in mostly white British donors. Reports indicate that nearly half of spike-specific TCRs are directed at unmutated variant regions. CD4 TCRs covered the whole spike, strongest at regions 160-218 and 743-854. Just five or six AZD1222 recipients were seropositive at baseline.

Libraries were prepared by immunoSEQ multiplex PCR; TCRdb keeps only in-frame clonotypes and omits some of them. In the table there are around 120,000 clones, around 93% of which are singletons. This TCR derives from an adult in good health. The source was peripheral blood, collected on day 0 of AZD1222 vaccination.

In nucleotides, the CDR3 is TGTGCCAGCAGCCCCTTCTCCCCCTTGACAGGGGGTCCCAATGAGCAGTTCTTC. Translation: CASSPFSPLTGGPNEQFF. The chain recombines TRBV7-8 with TRBJ2-1; 9 bases line up with TRBD1. Germline-derived CDR1 and CDR2 are SGHVS and FQNEAQ. Trimming removed 5 bases from V and 6 bases from J; junction bases left unmatched: 17. This CDR3 is built from 18 residues.